Detailed here is one T cell receptor (beta chain). Antigen specificity is unknown. The data stem from a study of cytomegalovirus exposure and HLA in healthy donors. Study context: Around 77% of around 400 genotyped donors fell in the Caucasian-associated ancestry cluster. Study outcomes and limitations: What a later analysis showed was that several of the most significant clusters appeared linked to common viral pathogens. Reports showed the classifier diagnosing cytomegalovirus status with high specificity and sensitivity.

It was with 60 Vbeta and 13 Jbeta primers that the PCR ran. The data were produced by immunoSEQ multiplex PCR, yet TCRdb's version contains in-frame clones alone and is incomplete. The sample has some 170,000 clones; over 75% are singletons. Healthy donors of bone marrow made up the group. The source material was PBMCs. The sequence was collected from a man aged 40-55 years in good health and CMV-seropositive.

In DNA, the CDR3 is TGTGCCAGCAGCGCAGGACTAGTAAGCTCCTACAATGAGCAGTTCTTC. This encodes CASSAGLVSSYNEQFF. This sequence joins TRBV11-1 and TRBJ2-1; 7 bases line up with TRBD2. CDR3 size: 16 residues. Trimming cost V 5 bases and J 0 bases; bases outside gene matches: 7. Germline V CDR1 and CDR2: SGHAT, FQDESV (reference sequence).